Presented here are 22 T cell receptor beta chains from one specimen sequenced in a study of T cell responses to AZD1222 COVID-19 vaccine. Clones were sequenced by immunoSEQ multiplex PCR, and TCRdb holds only the in-frame ones, with some missing. The sample records over 150,000 clones, 85% to 95% being singletons. The material sequenced was peripheral blood, taken on day 0 of AZD1222 vaccination. These receptors came from an adult in good health.

The gene calls are TRBV15 and TRBJ1-2; D remains ambiguous. Germline V gives CDR1 LNHNV, CDR2 YYDKDF (reference sequence). The CDR3 runs to 13 residues. With 3 bases removed from V and 3 bases from J, the gap between germline ends came to 8 bases. As DNA, the CDR3 is TGTGCCACCAGCAGGGCCACGGACTATGGCTACACCTTC. Its protein product is CATSRATDYGYTF.

J is TRBJ1-2 and V is TRBV5-6, with 10 bases identical to TRBD1. After removal of 0 bases from V and 2 bases from J, the junction contained 13 bases not matched to a gene. CDR1 is SGHDT and CDR2 is YYEEEE in the germline V gene. The CDR3 totals 19 residues. The CDR3 DNA reads TGTGCCAGCAGCTTGGCTCCGGGACAGGGGTCCCTTTACAACTATGGCTACACCTTC. Its translation: CASSLAPGQGSLYNYGYTF.

The chain recombines TRBV27 with TRBJ2-1, with D perhaps TRBD2 (6 bases). Trimming cost V 5 bases and J 7 bases, with 9 bases left between them. This CDR3 spans 12 amino acids. Germline CDR1 reads MNHEY; CDR2 reads SMNVEV (reference sequence). In DNA, the CDR3 is TGTGCCAGCAGTCCCGGGACTAATGAGCAGTTCTTC. This codes for CASSPGTNEQFF.

CDR3 nucleotide sequence: TGCAGCGTTGTAGGCCAGGGGTACAACTATGGCTACACCTTC. Translation gives CSVVGQGYNYGYTF. This sequence joins TRBV29-1 and TRBJ1-2, with a possible D match to TRBD1 (6 bases). The V end was cut by 4 bases, the J end by 2 bases, with 14 bases between. CDR3 size: 14 residues. Per germline, CDR1 SQVTM and CDR2 ANQGSEA.

This chain links TRBV7-8 with TRBJ1-2; D is perhaps TRBD1 (5 bases). Germline values: CDR1 SGHVS, CDR2 FQNEAQ. V dropped 5 bases and J dropped 4 bases, with 17 bases sitting between them. The CDR3 is made up of 15 amino acids. The CDR3 region has the DNA TGTGCCAGCAGCACCCAGCCCGGGACGGGCTATGGCTACACCTTC. Its protein is CASSTQPGTGYGYTF.

The chain joins TRBV5-1 to TRBJ2-2; weak D call: TRBD2 (6 bases). Trimming removed 5 bases from V and 4 bases from J, with 9 bases in between. Germline CDR1 is SGHRS and CDR2 is YFSETQ. This CDR3 spans 13 amino acids. Written as DNA, the CDR3 is TGCGCCAGCAGGGAGGGGCCCACCGGGGAGCTGTTTTTT. It encodes CASREGPTGELFF.

This sequence joins TRBV18 and TRBJ2-5; D may match TRBD1 or TRBD2 (6 bases each). There are 15 residues in the CDR3. Germline-derived CDR1 and CDR2 are KGHSH and LQKENI. Between the trimmed V and J ends, which lost 4 bases and 2 bases, there was a span of 14 bases. In nucleotides, the CDR3 is TGTGCCAGCTCACTTGGCGGGACATTACAAGAGACCCAGTACTTC. This codes for CASSLGGTLQETQYF.

The rearrangement uses TRBV11-2 and TRBJ1-1, with 11 bases identical to TRBD1. V lost 5 bases and J lost 0; bases outside the gene matches: 11. The germline V gene encodes CDR1 SGHAT and CDR2 FQNNGV. This CDR3 is built from 18 residues. This CDR3 reads CASSPTAGQGVMNTEAFF. CDR3 coding DNA: TGTGCCAGCAGCCCCACAGCGGGACAGGGGGTAATGAACACTGAAGCTTTCTTT.

The gene calls are TRBV5-6 and TRBJ1-1; 9 bases line up with TRBD1. CDR3 length: 16 residues. V lost 0 bases and J lost 0; bases outside the gene matches: 3. The V gene's germline CDR1 is SGHDT and CDR2 YYEEEE. The CDR3 DNA sequence: TGTGCCAGCAGCTTGGGTACAGGGGGCATGAACACTGAAGCTTTCTTT. Its translation: CASSLGTGGMNTEAFF.

The gene calls are TRBV14 and TRBJ1-2; tentative D call: TRBD1 (6 bases). The CDR3 contains 14 residues. From germline, CDR1 is SGHDN and CDR2 FVKESK. The ends were cut back, 8 bases at V and 7 bases at J, with 20 bases in the middle. In DNA, the CDR3 is TGTGCCAGCCCTAGACCCACAGGGCGGGGTGGCTACACCTTC. Translated, it gives CASPRPTGRGGYTF.

This clone was picked up one time. The genes are TRBV27 and TRBJ1-1; a weak D match, TRBD1 (6 bases). The germline V gene has CDR1 MNHEY and CDR2 SMNVEV (reference sequence). The CDR3 sequence is 14 residues long. V lost 6 bases to trimming and J lost 1 base, with 12 bases between them. CDR3: CASSIGQSNTEAFF. In DNA, the CDR3 is TGTGCCAGCAGCATTGGACAGTCGAACACTGAAGCTTTCTTT.

The chain links TRBV28 to TRBJ1-5; TRBD1 is a possible D gene (5 bases). Trimming took off 6 bases at V and 2 bases at J, with 14 bases between the two ends. Germline loops: CDR1 MDHEN, CDR2 SYDVKM. This CDR3 region has 15 residues. The CDR3 spells CASSPPGAGNQPQHF. CDR3 in DNA: TGTGCCAGCAGCCCGCCTGGGGCGGGCAATCAGCCCCAGCATTTT.

J is TRBJ2-3 and V is TRBV5-4; possibly TRBD2 for D (5 bases). Per germline, CDR1 SGHNT and CDR2 YYREEE (reference sequence). V lost 0 bases to trimming and J lost 1 base, with 9 bases between them. The CDR3 loop spans 15 amino acids. CDR3 DNA: TGTGCCAGCAGCTTGGACGGGATGCGCACAGATACGCAGTATTTT. Translation gives CASSLDGMRTDTQYF.

This chain links TRBV4-3 with TRBJ1-3; D possibly corresponds to TRBD1 (5 bases). The germline V gene encodes CDR1 LGHNA and CDR2 YSLEER. Trimming cost V 1 base and J 4 bases, with 11 bases left between them. The CDR3 runs 15 residues. CDR3 bases: TGCGCCAGCAGCCAAGCTCGGGGCCCGGGAAACACCATATATTTT. This gives the protein CASSQARGPGNTIYF.

The chain links TRBV5-1 to TRBJ1-2; D is unclear. Trimming cost V 4 bases and J 5 bases, with 15 bases left between them. This CDR3 contains 14 residues. The germline CDR1 and CDR2 sequences are SGHRS and YFSETQ. The CDR3 protein is CASSPTDPRYGYTF. Here the CDR3 DNA reads TGCGCCAGCAGCCCCACCGACCCTCGTTATGGCTACACCTTC.

The rearrangement links TRBV19 to TRBJ2-2, with TRBD2 as a possible D gene (7 bases). Deletions cut 4 bases from V and 4 bases from J, with 16 bases between. CDR3 length: 16 amino acids. Germline V gene lookup returns CDR1 LNHDA and CDR2 SQIVND (reference sequence). The CDR3 region is CASSTFGGRGTGELFF. Written as DNA, the CDR3 is TGTGCCAGTAGTACCTTCGGGGGGCGGGGCACCGGGGAGCTGTTTTTT.

Comment on this clone: Sequence at one end of the junction differs from germline and may be a read error. The chain combines TRBV6-1 with TRBJ1-2, with D hard to call. This CDR3 is built from 15 residues. CDR1 and CDR2 (germline): MNHNS, SASEGT. In DNA form, the CDR3 reads TGTGCCAGCAGGGAAGTCGTGGCCCTTAACTATGGCTACACCTTC. It translates to CASREVVALNYGYTF.

The chain links TRBV10-3 to TRBJ2-2; D is unresolved. This CDR3 is built from 16 residues. Trimming removed 2 bases from V and 3 bases from J, with 13 bases in between. Germline-derived CDR1 and CDR2 are ENHRY and SYGVKD. Here the CDR3 reads CAISEVWVEYTGELFF. CDR3 nucleotides: TGTGCCATCAGTGAGGTCTGGGTAGAATACACCGGGGAGCTGTTTTTT.

The chain links TRBV28 to TRBJ2-7, with D perhaps assigned TRBD1 or TRBD2 (5 bases each). The CDR3 runs 15 residues. From germline, CDR1 is MDHEN and CDR2 SYDVKM. V shed 1 base and J shed 5 bases, with 15 bases lying between them. CDR3 region: CASSLLQGDPHEQYV. For the CDR3, the DNA is TGTGCCAGCAGTTTATTGCAGGGAGACCCCCACGAGCAGTACGTC.

The J gene is TRBJ2-2, the V gene TRBV7-2; a possible D gene is TRBD2 (6 bases). Germline CDR1 is SGHTA and CDR2 is FQGNSA. CDR3 size: 18 residues. V dropped 2 bases and J dropped 7 bases, with 23 bases sitting between them. CDR3 nucleotide sequence: TGTGCCAGCAGCTTACGTGGTAGCGGTGTTCCAACGGGCGGGGAGCTGTTTTTT. Encoded protein: CASSLRGSGVPTGGELFF. Together with reference TRBV7-2 and TRBJ2-2, the CDR3 gives the full variable domain: GAGVSQSPSNKVTEKGKDVELRCDPISGHTALYWYRQSLGQGLEFLIYFQGNSAPDKSGLPSDRFSAERTGGSVSTLTIQRTQQEDSAVYLCASSLRGSGVPTGGELFFGEGSRLTVL.

V gene TRBV30 combines with J gene TRBJ1-2; 7 nucleotides match TRBD1. Germline V lookup: CDR1 GTSNPN, CDR2 SVGIG (reference sequence). This CDR3 has 13 amino acids. V trimming: 0 bases; J trimming: 8 bases; junction bases outside the gene matches: 6. The CDR3 protein is CAWSVQGTHGYTF. The DNA of the CDR3 is TGTGCCTGGAGTGTACAGGGGACCCACGGCTACACCTTC. Full variable domain (rest looked up from reference TRBV30 and TRBJ1-2): SQTIHQWPATLVQPVGSPLSLECTVEGTSNPNLYWYRQAAGRGLQLLFYSVGIGQISSEVPQNLSASRPQDRQFILSSKKLLLSDSGFYLCAWSVQGTHGYTFGSGTRLTVV.

This CDR3 reads CASSQSYGYTF. In nucleotides, the CDR3 is TGTGCCAGCAGCCAGTCCTATGGCTACACCTTC. V usage is TRBV3-1 (or the pseudogene TRBV3-2) and J usage is TRBJ1-2; D unclear. The CDR3 extends over 11 amino acids. The ends were cut back, 3 bases at V and 4 bases at J, with 3 bases in the middle. Germline V gene lookup returns CDR1 LGHDT and CDR2 YNNKEL (reference sequence).